This T cell receptor (beta chain) stems from a study of blood T cell repertoires in COVID-19. J was trimmed by 3 bases and V by 3 bases; bases with no gene match: 8. The CDR3 runs to 15 residues. Germline CDR1 SGHRS, CDR2 YFSETQ. Repertoires were generated with immunoSEQ multiplex PCR, while TCRdb's copy carries only in-frame clones and drops some. Among approximately 70,000 clones listed, around 66% were seen once. The sequencing input was PBMCs or T cells enriched from blood (not recorded which). The receptor's source is a woman aged 60 to 75 who had been exposed to COVID-19. The gene calls are TRBV5-1 and TRBJ1-2; 7 bases fit TRBD1. CDR3 nucleotide sequence: TGCGCCAGCAGCTCTACAGGGGATGGGGACTATGGCTACACCTTC. Translation gives CASSSTGDGDYGYTF.